The clone carrying this T cell receptor (beta chain) was observed at least ten times. Its antigen is not identified. Germline trimming cut 2 bases from V and 1 base from J; bases unmatched to any gene: 16. CDR1 and CDR2 from the germline V gene are DFQATT and SNEGSKA (reference sequence). This CDR3 spans 18 amino acids. Individual cDNA molecules were tagged with unique molecular identifiers, the study reported. Via MiXCR, TCRdb re-called the 5' RACE reads, giving one row per CDR3 protein. The repertoire has some 19,000 distinct CDR3 sequences, about 4% of them found once; the top ten carry about 7%. The entry originates in a study of early T cells in non-severe SARS-CoV-2 infection. Study-wide background: The authors sequenced bulk RNA from unsorted whole blood, leaving chains unpaired.

Study observations and caveats: There was a bias toward anti-spike CD8 responses in VDJdb matching, which missed private and CD4 specificities.

The chain recombines TRBV20-1 with TRBJ2-7, with 8 bases that match TRBD2. The source material was whole blood. This TCR was recovered from an adult who was a healthcare worker with PCR-confirmed SARS-CoV-2 infection or an uninfected control (not recorded which). The CDR3, as DNA: TGCAGTGCTAGACCTCAAGGCGGGACTAGACAGCGATCCTACGAGCAGTACTTC. This encodes CSARPQGGTRQRSYEQYF.